Listed below are T cell receptor beta chains from one sample, sequenced in a study of blood T cell repertoires in COVID-19. Only in-frame clones appear in the TCRdb table, and some are missing; sequencing was by immunoSEQ multiplex PCR. The profile covers some 140,000 clones, with around 79% appearing a single time and roughly 1.7% taken by the ten largest. The sample taken for sequencing was peripheral blood. These receptors were obtained from a man older than 75 with acute or convalescent COVID-19. Both conserved end residues are part of each CDR3. A D gene is named only where the DNA matches it firmly. The size field is filled for only some rows; it gives once, few, many or a size class.

D gene,J gene,clone size,V gene,CDR3 DNA,CDR3 protein
TRBD2,TRBJ2-3,NA,TRBV7-2,TGTGCCAGCACAATAGCGGGGGGCACAGATACGCAGTATTTT,CASTIAGGTDTQYF
TRBD1,TRBJ1-2,NA,TRBV7-9,TGTGCCAGCAGCCGGGACAGCTATGGCTACACCTTC,CASSRDSYGYTF
NA,TRBJ1-1,NA,TRBV19,TGTGCCAGTAGTTCCAGGATGGGGACCAAGGGGGACACTGAAGCTTTCTTT,CASSSRMGTKGDTEAFF
TRBD2,TRBJ2-3,NA,TRBV2,TGTGCCAGCAGTGAAGCCCGGCGGGGGATGAGAGATACGCAGTATTTT,CASSEARRGMRDTQYF
TRBD2,TRBJ2-7,NA,TRBV27,TGTGCCAGCAGTTTATCAGGTGGAGGGTTCCTAGCGGCGTACCCTTCCGAGCAGTACTTC,CASSLSGGGFLAAYPSEQYF
TRBD1,TRBJ1-3,NA,TRBV5-4,TGTGCCAGCAGCCTGGACAGGCGCTCTGGAAACACCATATATTTT,CASSLDRRSGNTIYF
NA,TRBJ1-1,NA,TRBV7-8,TGTGCCAGCAGCCGACAGGAGAACACTGAAGCTTTCTTT,CASSRQENTEAFF
TRBD1,TRBJ2-7,NA,TRBV3-1/TRBV3-2,TGTGCCAGCAGCCTCGGGACAGGGGGTCGGGAGCAGTACTTC,CASSLGTGGREQYF
NA,TRBJ1-1,few,TRBV6-2/TRBV6-3,TGTGCCAGCAGTTATTTTGGCAGAATGAACACTGAAGCTTTCTTT,CASSYFGRMNTEAFF
TRBD2,TRBJ2-3,NA,TRBV5-1,TGCGCCAGCAGCTTGGCCCGGGGACTAGCGGGGGGTACTAGCACAGATACGCAGTATTTT,CASSLARGLAGGTSTDTQYF
NA,TRBJ1-4,NA,TRBV6-5,TGTGCCAGCAGACCCGGTGTTAATGAAAAACTGTTTTTT,CASRPGVNEKLFF
TRBD1,TRBJ1-2,NA,TRBV12-3/TRBV12-4,TGTGCCAGCAGTCCGACAGGGTGGTATGGCTACACCTTC,CASSPTGWYGYTF
TRBD1,TRBJ2-7,NA,TRBV5-1,TGCGCCAGCAGCTTGGAGTTGGGACAGGGGTGGGACGAGCAGTACTTC,CASSLELGQGWDEQYF
TRBD1,TRBJ1-2,NA,TRBV12-3/TRBV12-4,TGTGCCAGCACCCGACAGGGGTATGGCTACACCTTC,CASTRQGYGYTF
NA,TRBJ2-2,NA,TRBV21-1,TGTGCCAGCAGCACCCAGTACAGGGGCTGGTTGGGGAGCACCGGGGAGCTGTTTTTT,CASSTQYRGWLGSTGELFF
TRBD1,TRBJ1-6,few,TRBV5-1,TGCGCCAGCAGGAGAATAGACAGGGGGACAAATTCACCCCTCCACTTT,CASRRIDRGTNSPLHF
NA,TRBJ2-7,NA,TRBV7-2,TGTGCCAGCAGCTTAGTCGGTCAGGCCACCTACGAGCAGTACTTC,CASSLVGQATYEQYF
TRBD2,TRBJ2-7,NA,TRBV6-2/TRBV6-3,TGTGCCAGCAGCCGCGGGCGGGGGGCGGTCGAGCAGTACTTC,CASSRGRGAVEQYF
NA,TRBJ1-1,NA,TRBV6-5,TGTGCCAGCAGCCTACAGAGGAACACTGAAGCTTTCTTT,CASSLQRNTEAFF
TRBD2,TRBJ2-1,NA,TRBV11-1,TGTGCCAGCAGCGCGCGACTAGCGGGATTTCCCAATGAGCAGTTCTTC,CASSARLAGFPNEQFF
NA,TRBJ2-2,NA,TRBV7-2,TGTGCCAGCAGCCCCTCGGGAGAGACCGGGGAGCTGTTTTTT,CASSPSGETGELFF
TRBD1,TRBJ1-2,NA,TRBV9,TGTGCCAGCAGTGCCCCCGGGACAGGGGCTATCGGCTACACCTTC,CASSAPGTGAIGYTF
NA,TRBJ1-6,NA,TRBV3-1/TRBV3-2,TGTGCCAGCAGCCAAGCCGGGGCAGGGGTGTTTTCACCCCTCCACTTT,CASSQAGAGVFSPLHF
NA,TRBJ1-1,NA,TRBV7-2,TGTGCCAGCAGCTTACAGGGAGGGATGAACACTGAAGCTTTCTTT,CASSLQGGMNTEAFF
NA,TRBJ1-2,NA,TRBV4-1,TGCGCCAGCAGCCCCCAGGAGGGTAATGGCTATGGCTACACCTTC,CASSPQEGNGYGYTF
TRBD2,TRBJ2-5,few,TRBV5-1,TGCGCCAGCAGAACCGGGACTAGCGGCCAAGAGACCCAGTACTTC,CASRTGTSGQETQYF
TRBD2,TRBJ2-1,once,TRBV5-1,TGCGCCAGCACCCTGCGGGGGTCGAGCTCCTACAATGAGCAGTTCTTC,CASTLRGSSSYNEQFF
TRBD1,TRBJ1-6,NA,TRBV4-2,TGTGCCAGCAGCCAAGTGCTTGGACAGGGGGATAACAATTCACCCCTCCACTTT,CASSQVLGQGDNNSPLHF